What follows is one T cell receptor beta chain and its context. This clone was seen only a few times. Its antigen has not been determined. There are no base qualities to consult, and no much larger clone falls within one base. Looking up the germline V gene yields CDR1 KGHSH and CDR2 LQKENI. The CDR3 covers 14 residues, taking in both the cysteine and the phenylalanine. Only the CDR3 region is kept as DNA, spanning 42 bases read in frame from base 1. Trimmed from V: 4 bases; trimmed from J: 9 bases; junction bases lacking a gene match: 2. These data belong to a study of OX40 agonist ivuxolimab in advanced cancers. About the full investigation: Ivuxolimab was an agonistic, fully human IgG2 monoclonal antibody directed against OX40 (CD134), a costimulatory receptor. Of the roughly 51 patients in dose escalation, about 20 had hepatocellular carcinoma, some 15 had melanoma, 9 had renal cell carcinoma and 9 had head and neck cancer. The point of sequencing TCRbeta in the periphery was to test whether ivuxolimab changed TCR sequence diversity and drove clonal T-cell expansion. Partial responses occurred in three dose-escalation patients, of whom one had hepatocellular carcinoma and two had cutaneous melanoma. Prior anti-PD-1, anti-PD-L1 or anti-CTLA-4 therapy was permitted, and checkpoint inhibitors had been received by roughly 42% of dose-escalation patients. Intravenous ivuxolimab was administered to patients every 2 weeks at six dose levels: 0.01, 0.1, 0.3, 1.5, 3 and 10 mg/kg. The monotherapy dose-escalation portion (N of about 50 patients) of the phase I ivuxolimab trial is reported in the paper. In the dose-escalation cohort, 82.7% of patients were male, and the mean age was approximately 60 years, with a range of about 23 to 90. Results and caveats for the whole study, not just this receptor: The antigen specificity of the peripheral T cells that underwent clonal expansion was not determined. In partial responders in the 0.1-3.0 mg/kg groups, normalized peripheral clonal expansion was found to be among the lowest, especially among CD8+ T cells. After ivuxolimab, more expanded clones were found on average in CD8+ T cells than in CD4+ T cells. Low levels of normalized T-cell clonal expansion were also seen in some patients who did not respond. At doses from 0.1 to 3.0 mg/kg, clonal expansion was seen in both CD4+ and CD8+ blood T cells between baseline and week 6.

For sequencing of the TCRbeta CDR3 region, genomic DNA was extracted from the sorted cells. TCRbeta CDR3 regions were sequenced using the immunoSEQ Assay. The clones in this table, taken by TCRdb from immuneACCESS, are in-frame only. Not every clone is retained; where verified, under half of the shortfall comes from an unresolved V gene, and the cause of the rest is unknown. A total of about 43,000 clones appear in this sample, approximately 84% of them only once. About 35% of the sample belongs to the ten largest clones. The trial excluded patients who had a history of autoimmune disease or who were on systemic immunosuppression. Peripheral blood for TCR sequencing was collected from all dose cohorts at baseline, on cycle 4 day 1, and on cycle 7 day 1. Samples were obtained from an open-label, multicenter, first-in-human phase I dose-escalation trial of ivuxolimab. Adults with locally advanced or metastatic melanoma, renal cell carcinoma, hepatocellular carcinoma or head and neck squamous cell carcinoma were enrolled in the trial. Before TCR sequencing, CD4+ T cells and CD8+ T cells were sorted from peripheral blood as separate populations.

The chain couples TRBV18 to TRBJ1-6; 11 central bases correspond to TRBD1. The clonotype comes from an adult with an advanced solid tumor such as melanoma, head and neck, liver or kidney cancer. The sample consisted of CD4+ or CD8+ T cells sorted from blood, taken in a trial of the OX40 agonist ivuxolimab. The DNA sequence is as follows: TGTGCCAGCTCACGTGGACAGGGGGCTTCACCCCTCCACTTT. Translated, this is CASSRGQGASPLHF. The variable domain in full, with residues beyond the CDR3 obtained from the reference TRBV18 and TRBJ1-6 genes, is NAGVMQNPRHLVRRRGQEARLRCSPMKGHSHVYWYRQLPEEGLKFMVYLQKENIIDESGMPKERFSAEFPKEGPSILRIQQVVRGDSAAYFCASSRGQGASPLHFGNGTRLTVT.